This T cell receptor beta chain was observed in a study of blood T cell repertoires in COVID-19. About the research overall: From T cells, B-cell-depleted T cells, or PBMCs came the material, which was cDNA or gDNA.

Participant ages covered roughly 18 to 89 years across 25 or so US areas. Categorization into cohorts depended on clinical history that participants reported. The method was immunoSEQ multiplex PCR; TCRdb's version includes in-frame clones alone and lacks a portion of them. The data contain a few hundred thousand clones, roughly nine tenths of them singletons. The sequencing sample was made of PBMCs or T cells enriched from blood (not recorded which). This receptor was identified in a woman between 25 and 40 years old who had recovered from COVID-19.

The CDR3 coding sequence is TGTGCCATCAGCCAGGGTTGGGGGCGGAATTCACCCCTCCACTTT. Encoded protein: CAISQGWGRNSPLHF. The chain carries TRBV10-3 and TRBJ1-6; the D gene is possibly TRBD1 (6 bases). Germline assignment: CDR1 ENHRY and CDR2 SYGVKD. Trimming took 6 bases from V and 7 from J, leaving 16 bases between them. CDR3 length: 15 amino acids.